This is a list of T cell receptor beta chains from one sample in a study of blood T cells in healthy people across ages. A single record per CDR3 protein comes from TCRdb applying MiXCR to the 5' RACE reads. In the table there are roughly 1.9 million distinct CDR3 sequences, about 39% of which are singletons. Source material: blood. All receptors come from a human donor in good health. Both conserved end residues are part of each CDR3. A D gene is named only where the DNA matches it firmly. Rows may omit the clone size; those that give it use once, few, many or a size class.

clone_size	v_call	cdr3_length	d_call	j_call	cdr3_nt	cdr3_aa
-	TRBV6-6	17	TRBD2	TRBJ2-5	TGTGCCAGCAGTTTCCCGACTAGCGGAGCAAAGGTGGAGACCCAGTACTTC	CASSFPTSGAKVETQYF
-	TRBV7-9	17	-	TRBJ1-2	TGTGCCAGCAGCTTAGAGTACAGCCAGTCTACTAACTATGGCTACACCTTC	CASSLEYSQSTNYGYTF
few	TRBV6-5	13	-	TRBJ2-1	TGTGCCAGCAGTCCTGGGGGGGCCAATGAGCAGTTCTTC	CASSPGGANEQFF
-	TRBV7-2	16	-	TRBJ1-1	TGTGCCAGCAGCTTAGAGCTTGGCAGGACGAACACTGAAGCTTTCTTT	CASSLELGRTNTEAFF
-	TRBV7-2	18	-	TRBJ1-4	TGTGCCAGCAGCTTTTGGGGGGTCGCGGAAAGAACTAATGAAAAACTGTTTTTT	CASSFWGVAERTNEKLFF
-	TRBV7-2	14	-	TRBJ1-2	TGTGCCAGCAGCATACCGGGCTCCCCGACGGGCTACACCTTC	CASSIPGSPTGYTF
-	TRBV11-2	14	-	TRBJ1-2	TGTGCCAGCAGCTCAAGACAGGCCCGGGAGGGCTACACCTTC	CASSSRQAREGYTF
-	TRBV7-2	13	-	TRBJ2-2	TGTGCCAGCCTAGGATTCAACACCGGGGAGCTGTTTTTT	CASLGFNTGELFF
once	TRBV29-1	13	-	TRBJ2-7	TGCAGCGTCCGGTTTGGGGATGGCGATGAGCAGTACTTC	CSVRFGDGDEQYF
few	TRBV24-1	14	TRBD1	TRBJ2-7	TGTGCCACCAGTGGACAGGGGGGGACCTACGAGCAGTACTTC	CATSGQGGTYEQYF
few	TRBV13	17	-	TRBJ1-1	TGTGCCAGCAGCTTAATTGTTACGTACAACCGAAACACTGAAGCTTTCTTT	CASSLIVTYNRNTEAFF
-	TRBV6-5	19	-	TRBJ2-6	TGTGCCAGCAGTTACTACAGTGCGGGGATTACCTCTGGGGCCAACGTCCTGACTTTC	CASSYYSAGITSGANVLTF
-	TRBV3-1	16	TRBD2	TRBJ2-1	TGTGCCAGCAGCCTTAGCGGGGGTGCCTCCTACAATGAGCAGTTCTTC	CASSLSGGASYNEQFF
few	TRBV29-1	11	-	TRBJ1-2	TGCAGCGTTGAAGGGGGTTATGGCTGCACCTTC	CSVEGGYGCTF
-	TRBV18	17	-	TRBJ2-5	TGTGCCAGCTCACCACCGTATTCTCCCAGGGGAGGAGAGACCCAGTACTTC	CASSPPYSPRGGETQYF
few	TRBV7-2	16	-	TRBJ1-5	TGTGCCAGCAGCTTATTTTTCTCGGATGGCAATCAGCCCCAGCATTTT	CASSLFFSDGNQPQHF
few	TRBV12-3/TRBV12-4	13	-	TRBJ2-7	TGTGCCAGCAGTTTCAACAGGTTTTACGAGCAGTACTTC	CASSFNRFYEQYF
few	TRBV7-2	16	TRBD1	TRBJ2-3	TGTGCCAGCAGCTTATTTCAGGGGGCGCAGTCAGATACGCAGTATTTT	CASSLFQGAQSDTQYF
few	TRBV28	14	TRBD1	TRBJ1-5	TGTGCCAGCGCAGACAGGGGTTTAGATCAGCCCCAGCATTTT	CASADRGLDQPQHF
-	TRBV11-2	14	-	TRBJ2-1	TGTGCCAGCAGCTTAGAAAGGGGCGCCAATGAGCAGTTCTTC	CASSLERGANEQFF
-	TRBV15	15	-	TRBJ2-4	TGTGCCACCAGCCAAGGGGACTGGACCAAAAACATTCAGTACTTC	CATSQGDWTKNIQYF
-	TRBV20-1	17	TRBD1	TRBJ1-5	TGCAGTGCTGAGTTGGGTCAGGGGGTTGTTGGCAATCAGCCCCAGCATTTT	CSAELGQGVVGNQPQHF
many	TRBV5-1	15	-	TRBJ2-3	TGCGCCAGCAGCCTAATCCGGGCTAGGACAGATACGCAGTATTTT	CASSLIRARTDTQYF
-	TRBV20-1	12	-	TRBJ2-4	TGCAGTGCTAGCGACCGCAAAAACATTCAGTACTTC	CSASDRKNIQYF
-	TRBV5-4	16	-	TRBJ2-1	TGTGCCAGCAGCTTGGACGGGGGCCCTATATTTAGTGAGCAGTTCTTC	CASSLDGGPIFSEQFF
-	TRBV28	14	TRBD1	TRBJ1-6	TGTGCCAGCAACTTCAGGGGGTTGCATTCACCCCTCCACTTT	CASNFRGLHSPLHF
-	TRBV6-2/TRBV6-3	13	-	TRBJ1-5	TGTGCCAGCAGTTACGTTGGGAATCAGCCCCAGCATTTT	CASSYVGNQPQHF
-	TRBV20-1	14	-	TRBJ1-5	TGCAGTGCCACCAGGGGTTATAGCAATCAGCCCCAGCATTTT	CSATRGYSNQPQHF
few	TRBV12-3/TRBV12-4	16	TRBD2	TRBJ2-1	TGTGCCAGCAGTTCCTGGACTAGCGGGGGGCTGAATGAGCAGTTCTTC	CASSSWTSGGLNEQFF
-	TRBV6-6	15	TRBD1	TRBJ1-2	TGTGCCAGCAGCCCCGGGACAGAAAGACTGTATGGCTACACCTTC	CASSPGTERLYGYTF
-	TRBV9	14	-	TRBJ2-3	TGTGCCAGCAGCGTCTCCACTAGCTTAGATACGCAGTATTTT	CASSVSTSLDTQYF
-	TRBV15	16	TRBD2	TRBJ2-1	TGTGCCACCAGCAGAGCGGGCCTAGCGGGGCACGATGAGCAGTTCTTC	CATSRAGLAGHDEQFF
many	TRBV4-1	14	-	TRBJ2-3	TGCGCCAGCAGCCCGACAGCTAGCACAGATACGCAGTATTTT	CASSPTASTDTQYF